This entry describes one TCR beta chain. Only one count was recorded for this clone. This receptor's antigen is unknown. Per-base qualities were not stored, and no clone one base away is much larger. The data were obtained in a study of technical replicates of blood from four donors (dated by TCRdb to the late 2010s). Cut back by 4 bases and 4 bases, the V and J ends lie 9 bases apart. From its cysteine to its phenylalanine, the CDR3 spans 12 amino acids. Only the CDR3 portion is preserved as DNA: 36 bases, with reading frame beginning at the first base. Sequences SGHRS (CDR1) and YFSETQ (CDR2) are obtained from the germline V gene. Libraries were prepared through the immunoSEQ multiplex PCR assay. Here the immuneACCESS table is served through TCRdb, limited to in-frame sequences with V and J called. Missing clones are a known gap in these copies; in checked studies unresolved V genes cover under half, and the rest lacks a known reason. This sample is represented by about 75,000 clones; 95% to 98% of them were singletons. The ten largest make up roughly 0.17% of the sample.

The chain couples TRBV5-1 to TRBJ2-7; a weak D assignment points to TRBD2 (5 bases agree). The sequenced sample consisted of T cells isolated from PBMCs. The receptor comes from a human donor in good health. The CDR3 here reads CASSPSGYEQYF. The DNA sequence is given as TGCGCCAGCAGCCCCTCGGGGTACGAGCAGTACTTC.